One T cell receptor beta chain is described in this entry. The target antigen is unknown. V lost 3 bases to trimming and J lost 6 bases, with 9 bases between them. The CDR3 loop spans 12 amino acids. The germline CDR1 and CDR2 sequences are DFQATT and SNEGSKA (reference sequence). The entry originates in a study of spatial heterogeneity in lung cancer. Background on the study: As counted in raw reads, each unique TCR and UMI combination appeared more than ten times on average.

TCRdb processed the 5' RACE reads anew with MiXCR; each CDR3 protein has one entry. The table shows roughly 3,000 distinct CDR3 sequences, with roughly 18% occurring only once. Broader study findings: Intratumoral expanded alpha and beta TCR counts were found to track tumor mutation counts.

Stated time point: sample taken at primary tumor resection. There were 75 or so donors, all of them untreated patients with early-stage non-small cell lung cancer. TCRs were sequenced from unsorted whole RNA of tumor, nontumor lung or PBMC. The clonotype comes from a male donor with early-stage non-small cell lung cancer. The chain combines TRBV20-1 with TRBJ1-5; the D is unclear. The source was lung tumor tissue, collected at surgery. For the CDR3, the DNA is TGCAGTGCTAGTAGGGTTCGTCAGCCCCAGCATTTT. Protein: CSASRVRQPQHF.